This is a list of T cell receptor beta chains from one sample in a study of response to subunit inactivated influenza vaccine. MiXCR was run by TCRdb on the RT-PCR reads, yielding one entry per CDR3 protein. The sample records about 500,000 distinct CDR3 sequences, roughly 13% being singletons. Specimen: PBMCs from blood, collected roughly 46 days after vaccination. Source of these receptors: a man aged 45 to 65 who received an inactivated influenza vaccine. CDR3s include the opening cysteine and the closing phenylalanine or tryptophan.

v_gene: TRBV28; j_gene: TRBJ2-3; CDR3aa: CASSLSDLAGGTTDTQYF
v_gene: TRBV5-1; j_gene: TRBJ1-1; CDR3aa: CASSHRTLLDGTEAFF
v_gene: TRBV5-5; j_gene: TRBJ2-1; CDR3aa: CASSLDSDRFPFF
v_gene: TRBV4-3; j_gene: TRBJ2-7; CDR3aa: CASSQDPRGEQYF
v_gene: TRBV21-1; j_gene: TRBJ2-3; CDR3aa: CASSKIGTSGTDTQYF
v_gene: TRBV11-2; j_gene: TRBJ2-1; CDR3aa: CASSHTRLGEQFF
v_gene: TRBV6-2/TRBV6-3; j_gene: TRBJ2-7; CDR3aa: CASSWTGPPYEQYF
v_gene: TRBV6-1; j_gene: TRBJ2-1; CDR3aa: CASSRNSGPRYEQFF
v_gene: TRBV12-3/TRBV12-4; j_gene: TRBJ1-5; CDR3aa: CASSFAGNQPQHF
v_gene: TRBV20-1; j_gene: TRBJ2-7; CDR3aa: CSARVLGTSEQYF
v_gene: TRBV20-1; j_gene: TRBJ2-7; CDR3aa: CSARVRGGLYEQYF
v_gene: TRBV29-1; j_gene: TRBJ2-4; CDR3aa: CSVRGLAGVIIQYF
v_gene: TRBV2; j_gene: TRBJ2-7; CDR3aa: CASRALGYEQYF
v_gene: TRBV5-1; j_gene: TRBJ2-3; CDR3aa: CASSPGPMPDTQYF
v_gene: TRBV12-5; j_gene: TRBJ2-1; CDR3aa: CASGRGQGYEQFF
v_gene: TRBV5-6; j_gene: TRBJ2-7; CDR3aa: CASSLNGLAGVEQYF
v_gene: TRBV6-5; j_gene: TRBJ2-7; CDR3aa: CASSYVGDEQYF
v_gene: TRBV3-1; j_gene: TRBJ2-1; CDR3aa: CASSQDKWQGNEQFF
v_gene: TRBV12-3/TRBV12-4; j_gene: TRBJ2-5; CDR3aa: CASSVTSGGAGETQYF
v_gene: TRBV7-2; j_gene: TRBJ2-1; CDR3aa: CASSPRQGGSYNEQFF
v_gene: TRBV4-1; j_gene: TRBJ2-5; CDR3aa: CASSPAGKSQETQYF
v_gene: TRBV10-3; j_gene: TRBJ1-6; CDR3aa: CAISREGQKNSPLHF
v_gene: TRBV7-8; j_gene: TRBJ2-5; CDR3aa: CASSYNTVQETQYF
v_gene: TRBV20-1; j_gene: TRBJ1-6; CDR3aa: CSATLDRARSPLHF
v_gene: TRBV29-1; j_gene: TRBJ2-2; CDR3aa: CSVEVQPPGELFF
v_gene: TRBV12-3/TRBV12-4; j_gene: TRBJ1-1; CDR3aa: CASSLASSSEAFF
v_gene: TRBV5-1; j_gene: TRBJ1-4; CDR3aa: CASSSGQGYEKLFF
v_gene: TRBV6-1; j_gene: TRBJ1-4; CDR3aa: CASRTGLTNEKLFF
v_gene: TRBV7-2; j_gene: TRBJ1-6; CDR3aa: CASSLAGDKNSPLHF
v_gene: TRBV9; j_gene: TRBJ1-4; CDR3aa: CASSVGAGATNEKLFF
v_gene: TRBV12-3/TRBV12-4; j_gene: TRBJ1-2; CDR3aa: CASSPRAQGAYGYTF
v_gene: TRBV6-4; j_gene: TRBJ2-3; CDR3aa: CASNISTAGAGTDTQYF
v_gene: TRBV5-1; j_gene: TRBJ2-1; CDR3aa: CASSNRTSGGYEQFF
v_gene: TRBV6-2/TRBV6-3; j_gene: TRBJ2-1; CDR3aa: CASSYGSGYNEQFF
v_gene: TRBV12-3/TRBV12-4; j_gene: TRBJ1-1; CDR3aa: CASSFGTEYTEAFF
v_gene: TRBV5-1; j_gene: TRBJ1-1; CDR3aa: CASSSYTEAFF
v_gene: TRBV24-1; j_gene: TRBJ2-5; CDR3aa: CATNDGWRETQYF
v_gene: TRBV7-8; j_gene: TRBJ2-1; CDR3aa: CASSLPRLGYNEQFF
v_gene: TRBV28; j_gene: TRBJ2-4; CDR3aa: CASNLASSHIQYF
v_gene: TRBV5-6; j_gene: TRBJ2-1; CDR3aa: CASSFQVRGRISYNEQFF
v_gene: TRBV24-1; j_gene: TRBJ2-3; CDR3aa: CATSDPRTVADTQYF
v_gene: TRBV20-1; j_gene: TRBJ2-3; CDR3aa: CSAWADTQYF
v_gene: TRBV20-1; j_gene: TRBJ2-5; CDR3aa: CSASSGKETQYF
v_gene: TRBV9; j_gene: TRBJ2-2; CDR3aa: CASSLLATPVTGELFF
v_gene: TRBV7-2; j_gene: TRBJ1-2; CDR3aa: CASSPGRGGYGYTF
v_gene: TRBV29-1; j_gene: TRBJ2-1; CDR3aa: CSVDLVNEQFF
v_gene: TRBV5-1; j_gene: TRBJ1-2; CDR3aa: CASSPQTGRYGYTF
v_gene: TRBV7-9; j_gene: TRBJ1-4; CDR3aa: CASSPGTGGDYGKLFF
v_gene: TRBV6-1; j_gene: TRBJ1-1; CDR3aa: CAASGGPRTEAFF